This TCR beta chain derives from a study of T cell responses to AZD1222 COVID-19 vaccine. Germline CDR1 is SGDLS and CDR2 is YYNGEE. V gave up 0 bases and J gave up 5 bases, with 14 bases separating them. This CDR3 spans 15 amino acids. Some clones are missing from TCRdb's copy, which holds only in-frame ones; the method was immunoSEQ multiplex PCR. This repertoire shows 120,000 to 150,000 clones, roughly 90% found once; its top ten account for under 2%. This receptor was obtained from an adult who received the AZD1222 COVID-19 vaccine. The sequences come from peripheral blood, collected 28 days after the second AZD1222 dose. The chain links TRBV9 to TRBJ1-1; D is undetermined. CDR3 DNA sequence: TGTGCCAGCAGCGTAGCTGTGAGCTTGACAACTGAAGCTTTCTTT. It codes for CASSVAVSLTTEAFF.